This T cell receptor (beta chain) was sequenced for a study of T cells after yellow fever vaccination. A single record per CDR3 protein comes from TCRdb applying MiXCR to the 5' RACE reads. Among 300,000 or so distinct CDR3 sequences listed, approximately 3.9% were seen once. This CDR3 contains 16 residues. Trimming shortened V by 4 bases and J by 1 base, and 16 bases separated the two germline ends. In germline, CDR1 is SGHRS, CDR2 YFSETQ. The sample was PBMCs, taken 5 days after the yellow fever booster vaccination. This sequence originates from a man aged 18 to 29 who received the YFV17D yellow fever vaccine. V gene TRBV5-1 combines with J gene TRBJ2-3; perhaps TRBD2 as D (6 bases). The CDR3 loop reads CASSQGPGGGTDTQYF. The CDR3 DNA is TGCGCCAGCAGCCAGGGACCCGGAGGGGGCACAGATACGCAGTATTTT.